The following is a TCR beta chain sequence with its context. No antigen is known for it. Trimming pared 8 bases from V and 6 bases from J, leaving 14 bases between. Germline V lookup: CDR1 MNHEY, CDR2 SVGAGI. CDR3 size: 12 residues. The data were taken from a study of T cell responses to AZD1222 COVID-19 vaccine. Regarding the study as a whole: It was only after the peak T cell response that any repertoires were sampled. Dominant CD4 TCR responses targeted spike regions 160-218 and 743-854. Increases in Spike-specific TCR breadth and depth were seen after two AZD1222 doses.

Data came from immunoSEQ multiplex PCR; TCRdb stores just in-frame clones and leaves some out. Among some 45,000 clones listed, about 90% were seen once. The source material was peripheral blood, sampled 28 days after the second AZD1222 dose. The chain recombines TRBV6-5 with TRBJ2-7; tentatively, D is TRBD1 (6 bases). The TCR originated in an adult who received the AZD1222 COVID-19 vaccine. The CDR3 reads CASRDRTVEQYF. CDR3 in DNA: TGTGCCAGCCGGGATCGGACAGTCGAGCAGTACTTC.